This T cell receptor (beta chain) was sequenced during a study of breast tumors, draining lymph nodes, adjacent tissues. Breast cancer patients provided tissue from their axillary draining lymph nodes. This clonotype was detected many times. V lost 0 bases, J lost 0 bases, and 6 bases stayed unmatched. The length of the CDR3 is 17 residues. CDR1 is SGHTA, CDR2 FQGNSA, per germline. One entry per CDR3 protein results from TCRdb running MiXCR on the multiplex PCR reads. The table has under 250,000 distinct CDR3 sequences, approximately 29% seen once; the top ten hold more than 1.3%. Specimen: axillary lymph node tissue. V usage is TRBV7-2 and J usage is TRBJ2-3; TRBD2 matches at 7 bases. The TCR sequence derives from a female donor with breast cancer. Some clones in this sample may be carry-over from other donors' samples. DNA of the CDR3: TGTGCCAGCAGCTTAGCGGCTAGCGGCCTCAGCACAGATACGCAGTATTTT. Protein product: CASSLAASGLSTDTQYF.